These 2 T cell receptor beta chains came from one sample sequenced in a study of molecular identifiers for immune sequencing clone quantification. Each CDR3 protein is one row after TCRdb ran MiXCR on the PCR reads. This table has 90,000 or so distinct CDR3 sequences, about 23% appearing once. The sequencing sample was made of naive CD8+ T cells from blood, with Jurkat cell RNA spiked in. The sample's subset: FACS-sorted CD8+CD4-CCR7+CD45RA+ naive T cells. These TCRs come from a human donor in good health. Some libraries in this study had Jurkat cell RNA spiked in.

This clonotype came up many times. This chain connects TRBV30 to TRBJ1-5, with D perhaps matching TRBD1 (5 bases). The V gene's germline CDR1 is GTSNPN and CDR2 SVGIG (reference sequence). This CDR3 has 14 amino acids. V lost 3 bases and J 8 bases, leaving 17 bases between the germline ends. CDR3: CAWSATGTFEPQHF. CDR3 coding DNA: TGTGCCTGGAGCGCTACCGGGACTTTCGAGCCCCAGCATTTT.

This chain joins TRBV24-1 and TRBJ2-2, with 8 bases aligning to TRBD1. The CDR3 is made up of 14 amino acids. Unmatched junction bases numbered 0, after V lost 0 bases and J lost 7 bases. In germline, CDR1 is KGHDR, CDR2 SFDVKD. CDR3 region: CATSDLGTGGELFF. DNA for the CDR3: TGTGCCACCAGTGATTTGGGGACAGGCGGGGAGCTGTTTTTT.